The clone carrying this TCR beta chain is a singleton in its sample. This sample is drawn from a study of blood T cell repertoires in COVID-19. The germline V gene encodes CDR1 SQVTM and CDR2 ANQGSEA. The CDR3 has 14 residues. The germline V and J ends were trimmed by 8 bases and 6 bases, with 19 bases remaining between them. Only in-frame clones appear in the TCRdb table, and some are missing; sequencing was by immunoSEQ multiplex PCR. Here the sample spans 50,000 or so clones, roughly 83% being singletons. The receptor was derived from a man between 70 and 80 years old with acute or convalescent COVID-19. The sequenced material came from peripheral blood. The chain links TRBV29-1 to TRBJ2-2; tentative D call: TRBD2 (6 bases). The CDR3 coding sequence is TGCAGCTCAGAGGTGGGGGGTTGGTCCGGGGAGCTGTTTTTT. This translates into CSSEVGGWSGELFF.